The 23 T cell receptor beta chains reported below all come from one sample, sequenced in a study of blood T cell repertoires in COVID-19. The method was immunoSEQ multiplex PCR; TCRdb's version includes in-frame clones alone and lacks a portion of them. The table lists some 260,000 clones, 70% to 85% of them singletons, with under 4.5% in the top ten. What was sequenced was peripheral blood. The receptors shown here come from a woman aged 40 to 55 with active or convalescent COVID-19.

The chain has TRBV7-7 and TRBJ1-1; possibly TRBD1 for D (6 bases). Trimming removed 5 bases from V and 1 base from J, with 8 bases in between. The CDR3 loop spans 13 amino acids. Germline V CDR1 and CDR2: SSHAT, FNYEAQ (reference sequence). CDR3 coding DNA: TGTGCCAGCAGCCGGACAGCGAACACTGAAGCTTTCTTT. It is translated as CASSRTANTEAFF.

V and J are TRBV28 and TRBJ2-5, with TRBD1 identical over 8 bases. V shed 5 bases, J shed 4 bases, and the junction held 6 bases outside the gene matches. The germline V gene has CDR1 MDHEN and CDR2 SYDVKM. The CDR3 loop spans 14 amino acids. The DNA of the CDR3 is TGTGCCAGCAGTCAGACAGGGGAGTTAGAGACCCAGTACTTC. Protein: CASSQTGELETQYF.

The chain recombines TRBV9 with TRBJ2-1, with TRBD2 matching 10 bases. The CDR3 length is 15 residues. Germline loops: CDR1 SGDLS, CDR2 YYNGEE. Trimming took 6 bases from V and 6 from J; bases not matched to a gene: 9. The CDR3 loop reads CASTPWASGGNEQFF. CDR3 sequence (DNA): TGTGCCAGCACCCCTTGGGCTAGCGGGGGCAATGAGCAGTTCTTC.

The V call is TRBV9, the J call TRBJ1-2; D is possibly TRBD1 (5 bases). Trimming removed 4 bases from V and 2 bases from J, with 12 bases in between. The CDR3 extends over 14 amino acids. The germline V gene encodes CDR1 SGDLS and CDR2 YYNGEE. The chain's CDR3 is CASSPGGGNYGYTF. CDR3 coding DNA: TGTGCCAGCAGCCCCGGGGGGGGAAACTATGGCTACACCTTC.

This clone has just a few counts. The CDR3: CASSRSGGGGDEKLFF. CDR3 nucleotide sequence: TGTGCCAGCAGCCGGTCAGGGGGTGGTGGTGATGAAAAACTGTTTTTT. The rearrangement joins TRBV7-6 to TRBJ1-4, with 7 positions matching TRBD1. CDR3 size: 16 residues. Per germline, CDR1 SGHVS and CDR2 FNYEAQ. V dropped 5 bases and J dropped 6; count of bases not matched to a gene: 12. Drawing the rest from reference TRBV7-6 and TRBJ1-4, the complete variable domain is GAGVSQSPRYKVTKRGQDVALRCDPISGHVSLYWYRQALGQGPEFLTYFNYEAQQDKSGLPNDRFSAERPEGSISTLTIQRTEQRDSAMYRCASSRSGGGGDEKLFFGSGTQLSVL.

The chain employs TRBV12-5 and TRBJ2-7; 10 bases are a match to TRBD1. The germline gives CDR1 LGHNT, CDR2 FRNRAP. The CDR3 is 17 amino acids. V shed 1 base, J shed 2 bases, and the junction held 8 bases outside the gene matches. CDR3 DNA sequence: TGTGCTAGTGGTTTGGCCCCGTCCGGGACAGGGGCCTACGAGCAGTACTTC. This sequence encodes CASGLAPSGTGAYEQYF.

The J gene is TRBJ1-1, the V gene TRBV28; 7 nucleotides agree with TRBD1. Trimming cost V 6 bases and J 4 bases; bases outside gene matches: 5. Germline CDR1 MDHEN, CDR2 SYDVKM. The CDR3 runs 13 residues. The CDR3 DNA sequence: TGTGCCAGCAGCCGTACAGGGGTCACTGAAGCTTTCTTT. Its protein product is CASSRTGVTEAFF.

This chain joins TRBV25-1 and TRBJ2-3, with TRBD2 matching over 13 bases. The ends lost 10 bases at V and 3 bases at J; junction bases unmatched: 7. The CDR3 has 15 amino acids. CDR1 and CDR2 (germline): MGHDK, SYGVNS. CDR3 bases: TGTGCCACCGACCTGACTAGCGGGGGGACAGATACGCAGTATTTT. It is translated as CATDLTSGGTDTQYF.

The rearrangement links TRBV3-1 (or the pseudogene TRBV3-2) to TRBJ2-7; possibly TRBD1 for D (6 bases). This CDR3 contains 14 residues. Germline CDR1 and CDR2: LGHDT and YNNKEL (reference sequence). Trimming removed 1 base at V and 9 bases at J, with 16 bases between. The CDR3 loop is CASSQGMTGLAQYV. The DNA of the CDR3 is TGTGCCAGCAGCCAAGGAATGACAGGTCTCGCGCAGTACGTC.

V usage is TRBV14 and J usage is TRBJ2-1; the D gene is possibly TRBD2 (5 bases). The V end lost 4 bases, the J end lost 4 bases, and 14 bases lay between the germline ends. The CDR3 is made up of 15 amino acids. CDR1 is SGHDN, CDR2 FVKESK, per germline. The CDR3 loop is CASSLGLVPYNEQFF. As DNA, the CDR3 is TGTGCCAGCAGCCTTGGACTCGTACCGTACAATGAGCAGTTCTTC.

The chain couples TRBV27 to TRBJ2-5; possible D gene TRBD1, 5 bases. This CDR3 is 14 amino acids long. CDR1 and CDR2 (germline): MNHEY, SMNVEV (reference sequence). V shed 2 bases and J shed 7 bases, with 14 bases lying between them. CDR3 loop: CASSLRTNGRTQYF. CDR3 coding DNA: TGTGCCAGCAGTTTAAGGACAAACGGACGGACCCAGTACTTC.

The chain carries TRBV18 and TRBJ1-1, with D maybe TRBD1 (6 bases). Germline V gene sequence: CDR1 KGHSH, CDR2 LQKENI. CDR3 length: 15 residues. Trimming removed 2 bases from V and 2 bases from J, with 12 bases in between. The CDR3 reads CASSPDHRVNTEAFF. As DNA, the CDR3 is TGTGCCAGCTCACCAGACCACAGGGTTAACACTGAAGCTTTCTTT.

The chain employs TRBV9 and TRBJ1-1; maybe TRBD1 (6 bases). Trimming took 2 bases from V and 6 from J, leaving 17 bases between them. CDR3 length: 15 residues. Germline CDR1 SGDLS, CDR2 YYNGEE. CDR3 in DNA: TGTGCCAGCAGCGTGCTCAGCGGGGGCCAACCTGAAGCTTTCTTT. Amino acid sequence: CASSVLSGGQPEAFF. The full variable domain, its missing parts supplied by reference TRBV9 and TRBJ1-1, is DSGVTQTPKHLITATGQRVTLRCSPRSGDLSVYWYQQSLDQGLQFLIQYYNGEERAKGNILERFSAQQFPDLHSELNLSSLELGDSALYFCASSVLSGGQPEAFFGQGTRLTVV.

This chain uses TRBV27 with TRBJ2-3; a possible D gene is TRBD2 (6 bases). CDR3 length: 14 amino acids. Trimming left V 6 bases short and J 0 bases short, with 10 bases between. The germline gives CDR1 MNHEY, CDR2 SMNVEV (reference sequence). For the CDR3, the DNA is TGTGCCAGCAGCGGGGGAACTAGCACAGATACGCAGTATTTT. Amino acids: CASSGGTSTDTQYF.

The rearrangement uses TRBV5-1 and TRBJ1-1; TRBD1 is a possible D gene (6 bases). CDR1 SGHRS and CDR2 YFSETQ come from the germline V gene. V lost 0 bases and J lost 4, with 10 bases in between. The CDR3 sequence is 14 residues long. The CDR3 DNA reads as TGCGCCAGCAGCTTGGGTGGGGGGGCCACTGAAGCTTTCTTT. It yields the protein CASSLGGGATEAFF.

CDR3 residues: CASSLDALDRSYGYTF. The DNA of the CDR3 is TGTGCCAGCAGCCTGGATGCATTGGACAGATCCTATGGCTACACCTTC. This chain joins TRBV5-6 and TRBJ1-2; maybe TRBD1 (6 bases). Trimming removed 4 bases at V and 4 bases at J, with 20 bases between. The germline CDR1 and CDR2 sequences are SGHDT and YYEEEE. The CDR3 has 16 amino acids.

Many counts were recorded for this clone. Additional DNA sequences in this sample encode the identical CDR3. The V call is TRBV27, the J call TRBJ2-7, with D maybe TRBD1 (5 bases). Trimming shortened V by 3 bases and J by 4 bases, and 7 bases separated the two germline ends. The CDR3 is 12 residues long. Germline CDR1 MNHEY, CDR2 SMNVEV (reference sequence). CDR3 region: CASSFQGYEQYF. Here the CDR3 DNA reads TGTGCCAGCAGTTTTCAGGGTTACGAGCAGTACTTC.

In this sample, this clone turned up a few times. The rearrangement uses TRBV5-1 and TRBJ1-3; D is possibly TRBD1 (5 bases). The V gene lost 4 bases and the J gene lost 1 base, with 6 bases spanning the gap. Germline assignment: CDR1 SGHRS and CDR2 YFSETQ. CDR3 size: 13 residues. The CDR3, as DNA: TGCGCCAGCAGCCGACAGTCTGGAAACACCATATATTTT. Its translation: CASSRQSGNTIYF.

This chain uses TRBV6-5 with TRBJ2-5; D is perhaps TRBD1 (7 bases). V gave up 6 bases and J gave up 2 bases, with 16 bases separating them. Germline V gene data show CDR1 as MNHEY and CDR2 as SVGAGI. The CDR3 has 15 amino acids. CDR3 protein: CASSAFQGGQETQYF. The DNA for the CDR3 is TGTGCCAGCAGCGCATTCCAGGGGGGTCAAGAGACCCAGTACTTC.

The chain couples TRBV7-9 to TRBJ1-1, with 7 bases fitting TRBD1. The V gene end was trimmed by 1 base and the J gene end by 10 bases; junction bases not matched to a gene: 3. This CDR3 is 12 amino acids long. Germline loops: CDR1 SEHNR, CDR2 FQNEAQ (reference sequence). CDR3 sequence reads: CASSLGQGVAFF. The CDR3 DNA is TGTGCCAGCAGCTTAGGGCAGGGGGTAGCTTTCTTT.

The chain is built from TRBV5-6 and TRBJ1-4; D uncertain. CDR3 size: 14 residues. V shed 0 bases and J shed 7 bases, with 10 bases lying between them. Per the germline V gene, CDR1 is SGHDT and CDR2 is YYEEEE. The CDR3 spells CASSLARPGEKLFF. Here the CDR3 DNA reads TGTGCCAGCAGCTTGGCCCGCCCCGGTGAAAAACTGTTTTTT.

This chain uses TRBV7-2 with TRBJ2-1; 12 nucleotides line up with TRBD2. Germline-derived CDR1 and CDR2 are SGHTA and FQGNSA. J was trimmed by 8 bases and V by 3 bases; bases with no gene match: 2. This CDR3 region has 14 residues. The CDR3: CASSLTSGGYEQFF. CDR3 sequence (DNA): TGTGCCAGCAGCTTGACTAGCGGGGGCTATGAGCAGTTCTTC.

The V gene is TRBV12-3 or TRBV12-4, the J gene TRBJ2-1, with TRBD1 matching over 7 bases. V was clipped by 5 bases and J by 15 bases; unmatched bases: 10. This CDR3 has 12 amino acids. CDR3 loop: CASSTRDSEVFF. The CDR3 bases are TGTGCCAGCAGTACCAGGGACAGTGAGGTGTTCTTC.